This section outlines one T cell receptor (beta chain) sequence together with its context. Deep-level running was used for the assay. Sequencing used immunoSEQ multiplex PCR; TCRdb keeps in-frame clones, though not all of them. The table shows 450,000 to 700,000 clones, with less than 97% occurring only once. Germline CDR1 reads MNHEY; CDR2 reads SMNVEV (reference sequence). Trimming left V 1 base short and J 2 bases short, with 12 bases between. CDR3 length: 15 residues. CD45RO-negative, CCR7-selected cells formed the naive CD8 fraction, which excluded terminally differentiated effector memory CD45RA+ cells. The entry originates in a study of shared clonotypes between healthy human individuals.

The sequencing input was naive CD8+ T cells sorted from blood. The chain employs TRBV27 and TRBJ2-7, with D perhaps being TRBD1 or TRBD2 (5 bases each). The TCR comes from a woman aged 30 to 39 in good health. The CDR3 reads CASSLFGVGAYEQYF. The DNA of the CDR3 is TGTGCCAGCAGTTTATTTGGGGTGGGGGCCTACGAGCAGTACTTC.